This T cell receptor beta chain was identified in a study of CD8 T cells in Susac syndrome. The study's findings and limits: A relatively small number of individuals underwent TCR sequencing and HLA analysis.

The RNA, 0.5 to 1 ug, was put through reverse transcription using random hexamers. Amplification of the TCR beta CDR3 was carried out by immunoSEQ multiplex PCR, which spanned a total of 54 Vbeta and 13 Jbeta segments. Via MiXCR, TCRdb re-called the immunoSEQ multiplex PCR reads, giving one row per CDR3 protein. Of tens of thousands of distinct CDR3 sequences listed, about 93% are singletons. In this sample, this clonotype turned up a few times. The antigen remains unidentified. Healthy donors constituted the control group, matched for age and sex. TEMRA cells were enriched by FACS, and CD4+ and CD8+ T cells were negatively isolated. The sequencing sample was made of CD8+ T cells from PBMCs. The clonotype originates from a human donor in good health.

For the CDR3, the DNA is TGTGCCACCGGACAGGGTGGCGAGCAGTACTTC. It specifies CATGQGGEQYF. The chain links TRBV27 to TRBJ2-7; 8 bases agree with TRBD1. V lost 10 bases, J lost 6 bases, and 5 bases stayed unmatched. The CDR3 covers 11 residues. CDR1 MNHEY and CDR2 SMNVEV come from the germline V gene (reference sequence).